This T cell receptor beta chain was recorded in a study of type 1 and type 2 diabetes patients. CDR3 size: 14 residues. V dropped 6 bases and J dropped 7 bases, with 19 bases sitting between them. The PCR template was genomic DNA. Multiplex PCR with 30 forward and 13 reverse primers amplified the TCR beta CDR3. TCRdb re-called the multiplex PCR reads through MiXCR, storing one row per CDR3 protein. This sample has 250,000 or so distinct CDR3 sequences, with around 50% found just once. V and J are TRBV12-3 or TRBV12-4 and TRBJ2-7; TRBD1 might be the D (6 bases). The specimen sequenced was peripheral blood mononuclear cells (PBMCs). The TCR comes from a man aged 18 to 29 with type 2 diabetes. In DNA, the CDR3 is TGTGCCAGCAGCCGAGACCTCAGGGGAGAGGAGCAGTACTTC. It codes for CASSRDLRGEEQYF.